The 13 T cell receptor beta chains given below trace back to one sample, sequenced in a study of long-term antiretroviral therapy in people with HIV. The assay, immunoSEQ v3.0, was run at survey level. This table comes from immunoSEQ multiplex PCR, and its TCRdb copy is limited to in-frame clones, with some not included. This sample has about 11,000 clones; roughly 80% occur once, and the top ten carry over 20%. The material sequenced was unsorted PBMCs, taken less than 7.5 years after starting antiretroviral therapy. These receptors all stem from a man aged 50-60 years with HIV.

The chain has TRBV7-9 and TRBJ2-4; D is possibly TRBD2 (6 bases). Germline V gene data show CDR1 as SEHNR and CDR2 as FQNEAQ (reference sequence). The V gene lost 3 bases and the J gene lost 3 bases, with 6 bases spanning the gap. CDR3 length: 13 amino acids. In nucleotides, the CDR3 is TGTGCCAGCAGCTTGGGGGGCAAAAACATTCAGTACTTC. This gives the protein CASSLGGKNIQYF.

The chain links TRBV19 to TRBJ2-1, with 11 positions matching TRBD2. With 4 bases clipped from V and 7 bases from J, the junction kept 6 bases outside the gene matches. From germline, CDR1 is LNHDA and CDR2 SQIVND (reference sequence). This CDR3 is built from 15 residues. The CDR3 protein is CASSTSGGWANEQFF. The DNA for the CDR3 is TGTGCCAGTAGTACTAGCGGGGGGTGGGCAAATGAGCAGTTCTTC.

This clone was detected once. This sequence joins TRBV9 and TRBJ2-3; D assignment may be TRBD1 or TRBD2 (7 bases each). CDR1 and CDR2 (germline): SGDLS, YYNGEE. The CDR3 sequence is 15 residues long. The V gene lost 10 bases and the J gene lost 6 bases, with 24 bases spanning the gap. For the CDR3, the DNA is TGTGCCGCCTCAGGGGGGGGCGCGGTAGGTGATACGCAGTATTTT. Translated, it gives CAASGGGAVGDTQYF.

The chain has TRBV5-5 and TRBJ1-2, with TRBD1 identical over 10 bases. The CDR3 consists of 18 residues. V gave up 4 bases and J gave up 1 base; unmatched junction bases: 13. Germline values: CDR1 SGHKS, CDR2 YYEKEE (reference sequence). This CDR3 is CASSTLGTGVPYNYGYTF. The DNA for the CDR3 is TGTGCCAGCAGCACTCTAGGGACAGGGGTTCCCTATAACTATGGCTACACCTTC.

V and J are TRBV29-1 and TRBJ2-2; 8 bases agree with TRBD1. J lost 6 bases, V lost 6 bases, and 6 bases had no gene match. CDR3 length: 13 amino acids. Germline CDR1 SQVTM, CDR2 ANQGSEA. CDR3 in DNA: TGCAGCGTGCCTAGACAGGGGTCCGGGGAGCTGTTTTTT. It encodes CSVPRQGSGELFF.

This clone showed up just a few times. V and J are TRBV29-1 and TRBJ2-7, with unresolved D. From germline, CDR1 is SQVTM and CDR2 ANQGSEA. The CDR3 contains 12 residues. Trimming stripped 1 base from V and 2 bases from J, with 6 bases between. The CDR3 nucleotides read TGCAGCGTTGAAGGTCAACCCTACGAGCAGTACTTC. Protein: CSVEGQPYEQYF.

The chain joins TRBV11-2 to TRBJ1-6, with D possibly matching TRBD1 (6 bases). Germline V CDR1 and CDR2: SGHAT, FQNNGV. This CDR3 region has 15 residues. V was cut by 1 base and J by 4 bases, with 8 bases left in between. The CDR3 spells CASSLGTEYNSPLHF. CDR3 in DNA: TGTGCCAGCAGCTTAGGGACAGAATATAATTCACCCCTCCACTTT.

This chain joins TRBV7-9 and TRBJ2-7, with no clear D. The CDR3 contains 12 residues. CDR1 is SEHNR, CDR2 FQNEAQ, per germline (reference sequence). Trimming took off 2 bases at V and 6 bases at J, with 8 bases between the two ends. CDR3 coding DNA: TGTGCCAGCAGCTTACGCGCCAGCGAGCAGTACTTC. Residues: CASSLRASEQYF. Full variable domain (outside the CDR3, taken from reference TRBV7-9 and TRBJ2-7): DTGVSQNPRHKITKRGQNVTFRCDPISEHNRLYWYRQTLGQGPEFLTYFQNEAQLEKSRLLSDRFSAERPKGSFSTLEIQRTEQGDSAMYLCASSLRASEQYFGPGTRLTVT.

V usage is TRBV2 and J usage is TRBJ1-5; TRBD1 aligns across 9 bases. CDR1 is SNHLY and CDR2 is FYNNEI in the germline V gene. Trimming took 5 bases from V and 7 from J; bases not matched to a gene: 6. This CDR3 has 14 residues. The CDR3 DNA follows: TGTGCCAGCAGTTCAGGACAGGGGCGGCAGCCCCAGCATTTT. As protein: CASSSGQGRQPQHF.

This chain connects TRBV30 to TRBJ2-7, with D perhaps TRBD2 (6 bases). CDR3 length equals 12 residues. CDR1 is GTSNPN and CDR2 is SVGIG in the germline V gene (reference sequence). Trimming pared 2 bases from V and 4 bases from J, leaving 9 bases between. CDR3 in DNA: TGTGCCTGGAGTCCCGGGGGTTACGAGCAGTACTTC. Translating gives CAWSPGGYEQYF.

The chain has TRBV28 and TRBJ2-7; D could derive from TRBD1 or TRBD2 (5 bases each). The CDR3 is made up of 12 amino acids. The germline V and J ends were trimmed by 7 bases and 6 bases, with 13 bases remaining between them. Germline CDR1 and CDR2: MDHEN and SYDVKM. The chain's CDR3 is CASNLGESEQYF. The CDR3 coding sequence is TGTGCCAGCAACTTAGGGGAGAGCGAGCAGTACTTC. Combining the CDR3 with reference TRBV28 and TRBJ2-7 gives the whole variable domain DVKVTQSSRYLVKRTGEKVFLECVQDMDHENMFWYRQDPGLGLRLIYFSYDVKMKEKGDIPEGYSVSREKKERFSLILESASTNQTSMYLCASNLGESEQYFGPGTRLTVT.

This sequence joins TRBV5-6 and TRBJ1-3; D gene uncertain. V lost 2 bases and J 3 bases, leaving 0 bases between the germline ends. The CDR3 runs to 11 residues. Per germline, CDR1 SGHDT and CDR2 YYEEEE. CDR3 region: CASSFGNTIYF. CDR3 nucleotides: TGTGCCAGCAGCTTTGGAAACACCATATATTTT.

The chain recombines TRBV5-6 with TRBJ2-7; D is ambiguous. The CDR3 extends over 13 amino acids. Germline CDR1 reads SGHDT; CDR2 reads YYEEEE. The V and J ends lost 4 bases and 2 bases respectively, with 10 bases between them. The CDR3 here is CASSLSPTYEQYF. The DNA of the CDR3 is TGTGCCAGCAGCCTTAGTCCCACCTACGAGCAGTACTTC.